These 2 T cell receptor beta chains share one sample of origin, sequenced in a study of blood T cells in healthy people across ages. It was with a sample-barcoded 5' primer and a J-beta primer mix that a second PCR of roughly 7 to 12 cycles was run. From the 5' RACE reads, TCRdb called clonotypes with MiXCR, one entry per CDR3 protein. The sample lists some 760,000 distinct CDR3 sequences, just under 25% occurring once. The same data also contributed to another study, on T cells of mothers and their children.

Material for sequencing was blood. The receptors were sampled from a boy younger than 18 in good health.

This rearrangement joins TRBV7-2 to TRBJ2-3, with D unclear. V lost 1 base, J lost 4 bases, and 6 bases lay in between. There are 13 residues in the CDR3. CDR1 and CDR2 (germline): SGHTA, FQGNSA. Written as DNA, the CDR3 is TGTGCCAGCAGCTTAGATCGGTCAGATACGCAGTATTTT. This codes for CASSLDRSDTQYF.

This clonotype was observed a few times. The V call is TRBV21-1, the J call TRBJ2-5. TRBV21-1 is a pseudogene locus. The CDR3 is 12 residues long. The DNA of the CDR3 is TGTGCCAGCAGCAATGCGAAAGAGACCCAGTACTTC. It is translated as CASSNAKETQYF.